This T cell receptor (beta chain) was sequenced during a study of neurological immune-mediated disorders. Study-wide points: No expanded-clone CDR3 amino acid sequence recurred across subjects, suggesting private TCR-beta repertoires.

This clonotype was picked up many times. Its antigen is not known. The time point here: longitudinal time-point 1 (baseline). The cDNA was produced through 5'RACE with 10-nucleotide random UMIs. TCRdb re-called the 5' RACE reads with MiXCR, one entry per CDR3 protein. The table includes about 49,000 distinct CDR3 sequences, over 8% detected once. Germline values: CDR1 SQVTM, CDR2 ANQGSEA. The V end lost 3 bases, the J end lost 4 bases, and 10 bases lay between the germline ends. The CDR3 contains 13 residues. The chain links TRBV29-1 to TRBJ2-1; D uncertain. The source is a woman between 40 and 55 years old in good health. Specimen: PBMCs. CDR3: CSVEGRYYNEQFF. The CDR3 DNA reads TGCAGCGTTGAGGGCAGATATTACAATGAGCAGTTCTTC.